The clone carrying this T cell receptor (beta chain) was counted a few times. Its target is unknown. Both 60 Vbeta primers and 13 Jbeta primers went into the PCR. Sequencing used immunoSEQ multiplex PCR; TCRdb keeps in-frame clones, though not all of them. The sample yields some 70,000 clones, around 66% seen once. The sample comes from a study of cytomegalovirus exposure and HLA in healthy donors. CDR3 length: 12 amino acids. From germline, CDR1 is MNHNY and CDR2 SVGAGI (reference sequence). The V end was cut by 4 bases, the J end by 6 bases, with 9 bases between. General study results and limits: Specificity for CMV antigens was confirmed in vitro for a few of the CMV-associated chains. Later analysis demonstrated an association between a missense DCLRE1C variant and TCR beta V- and J-gene trimming.

Sequenced: PBMCs. The TCR originated in a male donor in good health and CMV-seropositive. The chain employs TRBV6-6 and TRBJ1-2; D remains ambiguous. Here the CDR3 reads CASSSGLDGYTF. CDR3 DNA sequence: TGTGCCAGCAGTTCCGGGTTGGATGGCTACACCTTC.